This T cell receptor beta chain was obtained from a study of blood T cell repertoires in COVID-19. In the study overall: Acute and convalescent COVID-19 specimens originated in the United States, Italy and Spain. Sources were T cells, B-cell-depleted T cells, or PBMCs; the material itself was cDNA or gDNA.

Authors' methods: How many nucleated cells were present was estimated from reference gene primer amplification. The data were produced by immunoSEQ multiplex PCR, yet TCRdb's version contains in-frame clones alone and is incomplete. V, J and clone size derive from that table, while D and trimming were established from the DNA sequence. This repertoire shows about 200,000 clones, 86% found once; its top ten account for 0.6% to 1%. The germline CDR1 and CDR2 sequences are SGHTA and FQGNSA. V gave up 4 bases and J gave up 5 bases; unmatched junction bases: 3. The CDR3 spans 14 residues. This sequence originates from a woman between 65 and 79 years old with acute or convalescent COVID-19. The rearrangement links TRBV7-2 to TRBJ2-3, with 10 bases matching TRBD2. The sample taken for sequencing was peripheral blood. The CDR3 protein is CASSYSGRIDTQYF. CDR3 in DNA: TGTGCCAGCAGCTATAGCGGGAGGATAGATACGCAGTATTTT.